The rows below give T cell receptor beta chains drawn from one sample of a study of shared T cell receptors in the human thymus. Generated by immunoSEQ multiplex PCR, the TCRdb table keeps only in-frame clones and is missing some. The repertoire consists of roughly 410,000 clones, with just under 95% occurring once and the leading ten covering around 0.019%. What was sequenced was thymocytes. The receptors here all came from a human donor. CDR3s include the opening cysteine and the closing phenylalanine or tryptophan. Fields, in order: J gene, V gene, clone size, CDR3 protein. Size tells how often a clone was seen (once, few, many) or the class of an expanded clone, and some rows leave it out.

>TRBJ2-7|TRBV19|NA
CASSESQYEQYF
>TRBJ2-2|TRBV6-4|NA
CASSSGFAARGELFF
>TRBJ2-3|TRBV7-6|NA
CASSLDPLAGGPTLTDTQYF
>TRBJ2-7|TRBV14|NA
CASSHGQGSYEQYF
>TRBJ2-7|TRBV27|NA
CASSFHLAGVLNEQYF
>TRBJ2-1|TRBV18|NA
CASSPDKLIENEQFF
>TRBJ2-7|TRBV4-3|NA
CASSQAWSLAGDPYEQYF
>TRBJ2-7|TRBV7-8|NA
CASRKRAGAVEQYF
>TRBJ1-2|TRBV29-1|NA
CSVDRGRWGYTF
>TRBJ1-6|TRBV15|NA
CATSSPGSYNSPLHF
>TRBJ2-3|TRBV19|NA
CASSIGSPSGADTQYF
>TRBJ1-1|TRBV11-2|once
CASSLDRGTDEAFF
>TRBJ1-1|TRBV28|NA
CATRLLQGMGTEAFF
>TRBJ2-1|TRBV6-4|NA
CASSEAGGLGNEQFF
>TRBJ2-5|TRBV7-9|once
CASSPGRPVMAQYF
>TRBJ2-3|TRBV11-2|NA
CASSAWEGAEDTQYF
>TRBJ2-3|TRBV6-5|NA
CASSYSTATDTQYF
>TRBJ2-7|TRBV28|few
CASSCLTVSYEQYF